Listed below are T cell receptor beta chains from one sample, sequenced in a study of cytomegalovirus exposure and HLA in healthy donors. Clones were read by immunoSEQ multiplex PCR, and TCRdb kept only the in-frame ones, dropping some. Across 150,000 or so clones, the top ten clones capture 1.5% to 2% of the sample. The sequencing input was PBMCs. Receptor source: a woman in her fifties or sixties in good health and CMV-seronegative. Both conserved end residues are part of each CDR3. D genes are given only for firm matches.

J gene: TRBJ1-5; V gene: TRBV6-5; D gene: TRBD1; CDR3 protein: CASRQTGGVHQPQHF
J gene: TRBJ1-4; V gene: TRBV18; D gene: .; CDR3 protein: CASSPSGLREEKLFF
J gene: TRBJ2-7; V gene: TRBV20-1; D gene: .; CDR3 protein: CSAHLGEQYF
J gene: TRBJ1-1; V gene: TRBV20-1; D gene: .; CDR3 protein: CSMREGQAFF
J gene: TRBJ2-2; V gene: TRBV4-1; D gene: TRBD1; CDR3 protein: CASSNGQGYWTGELFF
J gene: TRBJ2-4; V gene: TRBV9; D gene: TRBD2; CDR3 protein: CASSGGLAGVGNIQYF
J gene: TRBJ2-7; V gene: TRBV7-2; D gene: TRBD2; CDR3 protein: CASSLGVGLAVSSYEQYF
J gene: TRBJ2-1; V gene: TRBV6-4; D gene: .; CDR3 protein: CASSPRGGTDEQFF
J gene: TRBJ1-2; V gene: TRBV7-2; D gene: .; CDR3 protein: CASSRPGGGDYGYTF
J gene: TRBJ1-1; V gene: TRBV6-1; D gene: TRBD1; CDR3 protein: CASSVGQGFGAFF
J gene: TRBJ2-5; V gene: TRBV28; D gene: TRBD1; CDR3 protein: CASSPRRGETQYF
J gene: TRBJ1-5; V gene: TRBV5-1; D gene: TRBD1; CDR3 protein: CASSPTGDGERFSNQPQHF
J gene: TRBJ1-1; V gene: TRBV5-1; D gene: .; CDR3 protein: CASIEDRFDGAAEAFF
J gene: TRBJ2-5; V gene: TRBV9; D gene: TRBD2; CDR3 protein: CASSVGLTSGGQETQYF
J gene: TRBJ2-7; V gene: TRBV9; D gene: .; CDR3 protein: CASSAPPTYEQYF
J gene: TRBJ2-7; V gene: TRBV7-9; D gene: .; CDR3 protein: CASSPNPVKLYEQYF
J gene: TRBJ2-5; V gene: TRBV18; D gene: TRBD1; CDR3 protein: CASSVADRGTQYF
J gene: TRBJ1-5; V gene: TRBV7-2; D gene: TRBD1; CDR3 protein: CASSRTGDNQPQHF
J gene: TRBJ2-5; V gene: TRBV14; D gene: TRBD1; CDR3 protein: CASSRVQGAETQYF
J gene: TRBJ1-3; V gene: TRBV7-2; D gene: TRBD1; CDR3 protein: CASSFTVPTGSIGNTIYF
J gene: TRBJ1-2; V gene: TRBV28; D gene: TRBD1; CDR3 protein: CASRLQGSYGYTF
J gene: TRBJ1-1; V gene: TRBV9; D gene: .; CDR3 protein: CASSGGVGGVNTEAFF
J gene: TRBJ1-5; V gene: TRBV6-6; D gene: .; CDR3 protein: CASSSQGNQPQHF
J gene: TRBJ1-3; V gene: TRBV7-8; D gene: .; CDR3 protein: CASSLGSVAFSGNTIYF
J gene: TRBJ2-3; V gene: TRBV2; D gene: .; CDR3 protein: CASSETTGTDTQYF
J gene: TRBJ1-1; V gene: TRBV20-1; D gene: TRBD1; CDR3 protein: CSGDRGTEAFF
J gene: TRBJ1-1; V gene: TRBV4-1; D gene: .; CDR3 protein: CASSRYTGKNTEAFF
J gene: TRBJ1-2; V gene: TRBV6-1; D gene: TRBD1; CDR3 protein: CASSRDRANYGYTF
J gene: TRBJ2-7; V gene: TRBV7-8; D gene: TRBD2; CDR3 protein: CASSASGRPREQYF